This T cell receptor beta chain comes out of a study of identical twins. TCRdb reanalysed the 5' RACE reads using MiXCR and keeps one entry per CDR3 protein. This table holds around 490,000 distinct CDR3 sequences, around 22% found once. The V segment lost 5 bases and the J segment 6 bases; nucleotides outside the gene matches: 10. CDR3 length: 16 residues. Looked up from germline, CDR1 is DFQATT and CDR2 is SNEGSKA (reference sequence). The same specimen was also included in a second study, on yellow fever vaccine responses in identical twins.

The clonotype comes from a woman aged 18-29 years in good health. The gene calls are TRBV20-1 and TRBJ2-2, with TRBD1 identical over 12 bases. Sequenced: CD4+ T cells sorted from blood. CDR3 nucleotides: TGCAGTGCTCTCGGGACAGGGGGCAATAACGCCGGGGAGCTGTTTTTT. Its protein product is CSALGTGGNNAGELFF.